This T cell receptor beta chain was found in a study of cytomegalovirus exposure and HLA in healthy donors. The study, taken as a whole, reports: It was confirmed in vitro that three of the CMV-associated chains were specific for CMV antigens.

Trimming took off 4 bases at V and 7 bases at J, with 12 bases between the two ends. Germline loops: CDR1 SGHDT, CDR2 YYEEEE. The CDR3 extends over 14 amino acids. For this clone: What it recognizes is unknown.

Libraries were prepared by immunoSEQ multiplex PCR; TCRdb keeps only in-frame clonotypes and omits some of them. The profile covers approximately 71,000 clones, with about 94% appearing a single time and 1% taken by the ten largest. The chain has TRBV5-6 and TRBJ1-6; the D gene is possibly TRBD1 (6 bases). The clonotype originates from a woman under 30 in good health and CMV-seronegative. The sample was PBMCs. The CDR3 DNA follows: TGTGCCAGCAGCGGGACACCCCAAAATTCACCCCTCCACTTT. This gives the protein CASSGTPQNSPLHF.